Listed below are T cell receptor beta chains from one sample, sequenced in a study of T cell responses to AZD1222 COVID-19 vaccine. The method was immunoSEQ multiplex PCR; TCRdb's version includes in-frame clones alone and lacks a portion of them. The table shows 150,000 to 200,000 clones, with around 90% occurring only once. The source was peripheral blood, collected 28 days after the second AZD1222 dose. Receptors originate from an adult who received the AZD1222 COVID-19 vaccine. Both conserved end residues are trimmed from each CDR3.

CDR3aa: AWGRLYLETQY; j_gene: TRBJ2-5; v_gene: TRBV30
CDR3aa: ATGGQLHNQPQH; j_gene: TRBJ1-5; v_gene: TRBV10-3
CDR3aa: ASTFDRANQPQH; j_gene: TRBJ1-5; v_gene: TRBV6-5
CDR3aa: ASSSAARGGYT; j_gene: TRBJ1-2; v_gene: TRBV28
CDR3aa: ASSEVSGNTIY; j_gene: TRBJ1-3; v_gene: TRBV6-1
CDR3aa: ASSQGPSGGQETQY; j_gene: TRBJ2-5; v_gene: TRBV4-2
CDR3aa: ASRGGTGYTGANVLT; j_gene: TRBJ2-6; v_gene: TRBV19
CDR3aa: ASSPEETQY; j_gene: TRBJ2-5; v_gene: TRBV18
CDR3aa: ASSYSGTGGTQPQH; j_gene: TRBJ1-5; v_gene: TRBV6-5
CDR3aa: ASRPTSGGAPDTQY; j_gene: TRBJ2-3; v_gene: TRBV2
CDR3aa: ASSDRYLPPYNEQF; j_gene: TRBJ2-1; v_gene: TRBV2
CDR3aa: ATQRLRTLNTEAF; j_gene: TRBJ1-1; v_gene: TRBV10-3
CDR3aa: ASSYRERDYGYT; j_gene: TRBJ1-2; v_gene: TRBV6-2/TRBV6-3
CDR3aa: ASSPLRGQVDSPLH; j_gene: TRBJ1-6; v_gene: TRBV18
CDR3aa: ASSQATPWDGHQNTEAF; j_gene: TRBJ1-1; v_gene: TRBV4-3
CDR3aa: ASSRDRDYEQY; j_gene: TRBJ2-7; v_gene: TRBV6-4
CDR3aa: ASSLMGPGLAGGGPTDTQY; j_gene: TRBJ2-3; v_gene: TRBV7-3
CDR3aa: ASRGDGYT; j_gene: TRBJ1-2; v_gene: TRBV25-1
CDR3aa: ASSPRVAGGGSYNEQF; j_gene: TRBJ2-1; v_gene: TRBV9
CDR3aa: ASSQEETSGVYEQY; j_gene: TRBJ2-7; v_gene: TRBV4-1
CDR3aa: ASSLAGTGRVAQY; j_gene: TRBJ2-5; v_gene: TRBV7-2
CDR3aa: ASSFGQVLEAF; j_gene: TRBJ1-1; v_gene: TRBV6-6
CDR3aa: SVAGTSSSSSYEQY; j_gene: TRBJ2-7; v_gene: TRBV29-1
CDR3aa: ATHRATNEKLF; j_gene: TRBJ1-4; v_gene: TRBV6-5
CDR3aa: ASSRNQVENTIY; j_gene: TRBJ1-3; v_gene: TRBV14
CDR3aa: ASSMEDRASSGANVLT; j_gene: TRBJ2-6; v_gene: TRBV19
CDR3aa: SVGSLNTIY; j_gene: TRBJ1-3; v_gene: TRBV29-1
CDR3aa: ASSIRGAPLQNTQF; j_gene: TRBJ2-1; v_gene: TRBV25-1
CDR3aa: ASSLGSTQY; j_gene: TRBJ2-3; v_gene: TRBV12-3/TRBV12-4
CDR3aa: ASSPLNGQPQH; j_gene: TRBJ1-5; v_gene: TRBV19
CDR3aa: ASSLIRYQETQY; j_gene: TRBJ2-5; v_gene: TRBV12-1
CDR3aa: ASGGDSIYEQY; j_gene: TRBJ2-7; v_gene: TRBV6-5
CDR3aa: ASSQGGQTTTYGYT; j_gene: TRBJ1-2; v_gene: TRBV4-1
CDR3aa: ASSEGGGALGKLF; j_gene: TRBJ1-4; v_gene: TRBV7-9
CDR3aa: AAEAPQLQETQY; j_gene: TRBJ2-5; v_gene: TRBV30
CDR3aa: ASRRQTDSYEQY; j_gene: TRBJ2-7; v_gene: TRBV6-5
CDR3aa: ASSTLRDRGASPLH; j_gene: TRBJ1-6; v_gene: TRBV19
CDR3aa: ASSQLESRGNFGELF; j_gene: TRBJ2-2; v_gene: TRBV4-1
CDR3aa: ASSNLQVGQY; j_gene: TRBJ2-7; v_gene: TRBV6-2/TRBV6-3
CDR3aa: AKQGEAAYLSYEQY; j_gene: TRBJ2-7; v_gene: TRBV6-4
CDR3aa: ASSIRSISGTYEQY; j_gene: TRBJ2-7; v_gene: TRBV19
CDR3aa: ASSPGSSNEKLF; j_gene: TRBJ1-4; v_gene: TRBV18
CDR3aa: ASSYPAANSPLH; j_gene: TRBJ1-6; v_gene: TRBV27
CDR3aa: ASSPTPPAF; j_gene: TRBJ1-1; v_gene: TRBV28
CDR3aa: ASSQNRDAGGSYEQY; j_gene: TRBJ2-7; v_gene: TRBV3-1/TRBV3-2
CDR3aa: AISESHGQGRYEQY; j_gene: TRBJ2-7; v_gene: TRBV10-3
CDR3aa: ASSLSGGRSDTQY; j_gene: TRBJ2-3; v_gene: TRBV7-3
CDR3aa: ASSGRQGALGTGELF; j_gene: TRBJ2-2; v_gene: TRBV19
CDR3aa: ASSWATGGATDTQY; j_gene: TRBJ2-3; v_gene: TRBV6-2/TRBV6-3
CDR3aa: ASSPGQNQPQH; j_gene: TRBJ1-5; v_gene: TRBV2
CDR3aa: AHAGDSLMNTEAF; j_gene: TRBJ1-1; v_gene: TRBV28
CDR3aa: ASSEVASNYGYT; j_gene: TRBJ1-2; v_gene: TRBV2
CDR3aa: ASSQDLGLRYEQY; j_gene: TRBJ2-7; v_gene: TRBV4-2
CDR3aa: ASSLQGPPTNTGELF; j_gene: TRBJ2-2; v_gene: TRBV5-5